Below, 2 T cell receptor beta chains from the same sample are listed, as sequenced in a study of Graves' ophthalmopathy and Graves' hyperthyroidism. Amplification of the TCR beta CDR3 regions used RNA transcripts (as template). Amplification began with first-round RT-PCR using HTBI primers, then second-round multiplex PCR was performed. TCRdb called the multiplex PCR reads again in MiXCR, with one record for every CDR3 protein. The profile shows 600,000 to 700,000 distinct CDR3 sequences, more than 40% of them singletons. The specimen was peripheral blood. All receptors derive from an adult man with Graves' ophthalmopathy.

This clonotype came up many times. This chain uses TRBV9 with TRBJ1-6; tentative D call: TRBD1 (5 bases). This CDR3 has 16 amino acids. The germline V gene encodes CDR1 SGDLS and CDR2 YYNGEE. Between the trimmed V and J ends, which lost 0 bases and 5 bases, there was a span of 12 bases. CDR3 nucleotide sequence: TGTGCCAGCAGCGTAGAGGGACCGGCTAATAATTCACCCCTCCACTTT. Residues: CASSVEGPANNSPLHF.

This clonotype was counted a single time. The chain combines TRBV20-1 with TRBJ1-4; weak D call: TRBD1 (5 bases). The CDR3 is 12 residues long. The V and J ends lost 5 bases and 10 bases respectively, with 14 bases between them. Germline V lookup: CDR1 DFQATT, CDR2 SNEGSKA (reference sequence). The CDR3: CSASILQGKLFF. Written as DNA, the CDR3 is TGCAGTGCTTCTATCCTCCAGGGAAAACTGTTTTTT.